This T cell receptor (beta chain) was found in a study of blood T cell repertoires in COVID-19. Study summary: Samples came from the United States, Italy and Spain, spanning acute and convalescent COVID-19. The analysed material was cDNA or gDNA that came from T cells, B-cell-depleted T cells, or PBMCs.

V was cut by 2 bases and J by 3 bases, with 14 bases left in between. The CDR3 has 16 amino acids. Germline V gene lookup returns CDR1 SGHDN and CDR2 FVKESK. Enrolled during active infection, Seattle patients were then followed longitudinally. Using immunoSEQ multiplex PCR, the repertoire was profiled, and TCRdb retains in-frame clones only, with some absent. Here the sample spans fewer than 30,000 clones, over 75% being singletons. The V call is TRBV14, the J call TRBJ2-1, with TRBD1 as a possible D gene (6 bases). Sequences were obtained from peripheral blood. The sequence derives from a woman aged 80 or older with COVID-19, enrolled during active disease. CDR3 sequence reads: CASSQITGKRYNEQFF. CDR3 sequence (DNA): TGTGCCAGCAGCCAAATTACAGGGAAGCGCTACAATGAGCAGTTCTTC.